This TCR beta chain was captured in a study of blood T cell repertoires in COVID-19. Whole-study context: In each case, the material was cDNA or gDNA derived from T cells, B-cell-depleted T cells, or PBMCs.

Across about two dozen US areas, participants ranged in age from 18 to 89 years. Donors were grouped by their self-reported clinical history. Authors' processing steps: Amplifying reference gene primers gave estimates of nucleated cell counts. The assay was immunoSEQ multiplex PCR, and TCRdb's table has in-frame clones only and misses some. V and J calls and clone size are as listed in that table; D and trimming were resolved from the DNA. The data show 300,000 to 500,000 clones, nearly 90% seen once. Sample: PBMCs or T cells enriched from blood (not recorded which). This receptor was taken from a middle-aged woman with acute COVID-19.

CDR3 nucleotide sequence: TGTGCCAGCAGCCCTATAGGACAGGCAGGCAATCAGCCCCAGCATTTT. Translating gives CASSPIGQAGNQPQHF. The chain combines TRBV5-6 with TRBJ1-5; 7 nucleotides match TRBD1. V trimming: 4 bases; J trimming: 2 bases; junction bases outside the gene matches: 9. CDR1 SGHDT and CDR2 YYEEEE come from the germline V gene. This CDR3 comprises 16 residues.